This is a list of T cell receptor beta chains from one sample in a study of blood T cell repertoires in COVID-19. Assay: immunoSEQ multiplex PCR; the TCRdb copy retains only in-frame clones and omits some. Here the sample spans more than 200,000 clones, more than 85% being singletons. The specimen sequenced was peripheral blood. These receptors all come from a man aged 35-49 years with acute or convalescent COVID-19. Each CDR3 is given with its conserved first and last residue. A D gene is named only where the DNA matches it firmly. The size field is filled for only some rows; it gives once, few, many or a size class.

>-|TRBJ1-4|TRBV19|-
TGTGCCAGTTCAGACCGGGAGGCTAATGAAAAACTGTTTTTT
CASSDREANEKLFF
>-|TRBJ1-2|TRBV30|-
TGTGCCTGGAGCGGGGGAAACTATGGCTACACCTTC
CAWSGGNYGYTF
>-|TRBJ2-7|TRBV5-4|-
TGTGCCAGCAGCTTTTCCCTAACTGATTACGAGCAGTACTTC
CASSFSLTDYEQYF
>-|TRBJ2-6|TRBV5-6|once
TGTGCCAGCAGCCGGAGGGACTCCGGGGCCAACGTCCTGACTTTC
CASSRRDSGANVLTF
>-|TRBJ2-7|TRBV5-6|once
TGTGCCAGCAGCGCCACTCACCTCTACGAGCAGTACTTC
CASSATHLYEQYF
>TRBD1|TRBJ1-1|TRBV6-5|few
TGTGCCAGTCGGACAGGGCTTAACACTGAAGCTTTCTTT
CASRTGLNTEAFF
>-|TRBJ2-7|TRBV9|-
TGTGCCAGCAGCGGAGCGGAGCGAGAGCAGTACTTC
CASSGAEREQYF
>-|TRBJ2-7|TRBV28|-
TGTGCCAGCAGTTTATTCGGCGGGTTCACCTACGAGCAGTACTTC
CASSLFGGFTYEQYF
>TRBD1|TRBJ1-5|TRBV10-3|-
TGTGCCATCAGTGAGTCAGGACAGGGGGCAGATTTCAGCAATCAGCCCCAGCATTTT
CAISESGQGADFSNQPQHF
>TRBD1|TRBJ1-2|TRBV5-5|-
TGTGCCAGCAGCTTCCGGGACAGCAGGGATGGCTACACCTTC
CASSFRDSRDGYTF
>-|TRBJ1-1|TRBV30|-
TGTGCCTGGAAGCACCGGAGGACTGAAGCTTTCTTT
CAWKHRRTEAFF
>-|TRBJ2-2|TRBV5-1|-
TGCGCCAGCAGCTTGTTCGGAGGCACGAACACCGGGGAGCTGTTTTTT
CASSLFGGTNTGELFF
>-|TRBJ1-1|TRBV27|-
TGTGCCAGCAGTTTAACCGGGGGGAACACTGAAGCTTTCTTT
CASSLTGGNTEAFF
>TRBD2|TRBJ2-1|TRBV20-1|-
TGCAGTGCTAGTTCGCTAGCGGCCTACAATGAGCAGTTCTTC
CSASSLAAYNEQFF
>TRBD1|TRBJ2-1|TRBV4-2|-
TGTGCCAGCAGCTCCCCGGGACAGGGCTCCTACAATGAGCAGTTCTTC
CASSSPGQGSYNEQFF
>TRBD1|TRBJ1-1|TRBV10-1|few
TGCGCCAGCAGTGAGAGGACAGGGAATACTGAAGCTTTCTTT
CASSERTGNTEAFF
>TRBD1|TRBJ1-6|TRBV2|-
TGTGCCAGCGGGCGGGACAGCCTAAATTCACCCCTCCACTTT
CASGRDSLNSPLHF
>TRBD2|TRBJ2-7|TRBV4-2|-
TGTGCCAGCAGCCAAGCCGGGGGGAGCCTAACCTACGAGCAGTACTTC
CASSQAGGSLTYEQYF
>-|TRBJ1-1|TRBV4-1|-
TGCGCCAGCAGTTTGGGGGGGATGAACACTGAAGCTTTCTTT
CASSLGGMNTEAFF
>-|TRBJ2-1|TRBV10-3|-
TGTGCCATCAGTGAGTCGACAGACAATGAGCAGTTCTTC
CAISESTDNEQFF
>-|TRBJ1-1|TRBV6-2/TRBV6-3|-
TGTGCCAGCAGCAGACCCGGGGAGGGGTACACTGAAGCTTTCTTT
CASSRPGEGYTEAFF
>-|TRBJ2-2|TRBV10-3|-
TGTGCCATCAGTGAGATTGGCCAAGCGGACACCGGGGAGCTGTTTTTT
CAISEIGQADTGELFF
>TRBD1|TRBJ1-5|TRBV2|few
TGTGCCAGCAGGGGACAGGGGGTTTGGAATCAGCCCCAGCATTTT
CASRGQGVWNQPQHF